This T cell receptor (beta chain) was identified during a study of T-cell reconstitution after alpha-beta-depleted transplantation in children. V lost 7 bases and J 2 bases, leaving 12 bases between the germline ends. This CDR3 region has 14 residues. Library preparation (for TCRbeta) was performed with unique molecular identifiers. TCRdb re-derived calls from the PCR reads in MiXCR, one entry per CDR3 protein. The sample holds about 640,000 distinct CDR3 sequences; approximately 15% are singletons and the top ten take 1.1%. The specimen comprised PBMCs from the stem cell graft donor, sampled from the stem cell graft. The chain employs TRBV12-3 or TRBV12-4 and TRBJ1-5, with unresolved D. This receptor was taken from a human donor who donated a stem cell graft to a child with acute myeloid leukemia. The CDR3: CASTLARGNQPQHF. The DNA of the CDR3 is TGTGCCAGCACCCTGGCCCGGGGCAATCAGCCCCAGCATTTT.